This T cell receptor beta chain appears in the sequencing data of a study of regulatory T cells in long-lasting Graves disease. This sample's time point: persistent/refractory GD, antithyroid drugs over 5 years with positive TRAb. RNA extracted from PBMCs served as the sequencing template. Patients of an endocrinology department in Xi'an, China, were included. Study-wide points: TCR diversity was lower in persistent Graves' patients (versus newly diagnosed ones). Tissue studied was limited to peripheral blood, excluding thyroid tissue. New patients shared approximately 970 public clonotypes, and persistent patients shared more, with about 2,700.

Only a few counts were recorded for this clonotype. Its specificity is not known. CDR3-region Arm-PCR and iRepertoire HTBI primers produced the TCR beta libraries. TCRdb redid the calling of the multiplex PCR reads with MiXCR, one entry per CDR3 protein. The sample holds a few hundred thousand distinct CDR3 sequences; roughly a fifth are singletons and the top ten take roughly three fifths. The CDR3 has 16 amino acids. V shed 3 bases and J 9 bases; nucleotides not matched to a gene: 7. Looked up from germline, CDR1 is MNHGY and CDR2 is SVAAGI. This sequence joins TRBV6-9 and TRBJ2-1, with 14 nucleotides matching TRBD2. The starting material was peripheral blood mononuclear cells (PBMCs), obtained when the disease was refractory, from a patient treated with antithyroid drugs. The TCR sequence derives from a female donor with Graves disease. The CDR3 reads CASSYGGLAGEGEQFF. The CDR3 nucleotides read TGTGCCAGCAGTTACGGGGGACTAGCGGGAGAGGGTGAGCAGTTCTTC.